These T cell receptor beta chains were read from a single sample in a study of blood T cell repertoires in COVID-19. Profiling relied on immunoSEQ multiplex PCR, and the TCRdb table lists in-frame clones only, not all of them. In the table there are fewer than 250,000 clones, 80% to 85% of which are singletons. The source material was peripheral blood. The receptors were gathered from a woman of 80 years or more with COVID-19, enrolled during active disease. Both conserved end residues are part of each CDR3. The order of the fields is V gene, clone size, J gene, D gene, CDR3 protein, CDR3 DNA. A D gene is named only where the DNA matches it firmly. Clone size is shown for a subset of rows, as once, few, many or a class of expanded clone.

V: TRBV10-2
size: -
J: TRBJ1-2
D: -
CDR3: CASRVSQNYGYTF
DNA: TGCGCCAGCCGAGTCTCCCAAAACTATGGCTACACCTTC

V: TRBV18
size: -
J: TRBJ1-1
D: -
CDR3: CASSPEGRHMNTEAFF
DNA: TGTGCCAGCTCACCGGAGGGACGGCACATGAACACTGAAGCTTTCTTT

V: TRBV5-5
size: -
J: TRBJ2-1
D: -
CDR3: CASSLTYEQFF
DNA: TGTGCCAGCAGCCTTACTTATGAGCAGTTCTTC

V: TRBV19
size: -
J: TRBJ1-5
D: -
CDR3: CASSIGRGIDQPQHF
DNA: TGTGCCAGTAGTATAGGCAGGGGCATTGATCAGCCCCAGCATTTT

V: TRBV7-3
size: -
J: TRBJ2-5
D: -
CDR3: CASSPRGVETQYF
DNA: TGTGCCAGCAGCCCTCGCGGGGTGGAGACCCAGTACTTC

V: TRBV5-6
size: -
J: TRBJ1-1
D: -
CDR3: CASSQQGPNTEAFF
DNA: TGTGCCAGCAGTCAACAGGGACCGAACACTGAAGCTTTCTTT

V: TRBV19
size: -
J: TRBJ1-6
D: -
CDR3: CASSTGTYNSPLHF
DNA: TGTGCCAGTAGTACAGGGACTTATAATTCACCCCTCCACTTT

V: TRBV24-1
size: -
J: TRBJ1-3
D: -
CDR3: CATSDSGQKSGNTIYF
DNA: TGTGCCACCAGTGATAGTGGACAGAAATCTGGAAACACCATATATTTT

V: TRBV30
size: -
J: TRBJ2-3
D: TRBD2
CDR3: CAWSPQAGRGGDTQYF
DNA: TGTGCCTGGAGCCCCCAGGCCGGGCGGGGGGGAGATACGCAGTATTTT

V: TRBV2
size: -
J: TRBJ1-1
D: -
CDR3: CASSVRQGNTEAFF
DNA: TGTGCCAGCAGTGTTCGGCAGGGGAACACTGAAGCTTTCTTT

V: TRBV18
size: -
J: TRBJ2-7
D: -
CDR3: CASSPPTGTDSYEQYF
DNA: TGTGCCAGCTCACCACCGACCGGGACTGATTCCTACGAGCAGTACTTC

V: TRBV19
size: -
J: TRBJ1-2
D: TRBD1
CDR3: CASRFDLQGARGDGYTF
DNA: TGTGCCAGTAGATTTGATTTACAGGGGGCGCGAGGAGATGGCTACACCTTC

V: TRBV9
size: -
J: TRBJ1-5
D: TRBD1
CDR3: CASSQGGGGSNQPQHF
DNA: TGTGCCAGCAGCCAAGGAGGGGGCGGGAGCAATCAGCCCCAGCATTTT

V: TRBV9
size: once
J: TRBJ2-5
D: -
CDR3: CASSVSTGVVETQYF
DNA: TGTGCCAGCAGCGTAAGTACAGGCGTTGTGGAGACCCAGTACTTC

V: TRBV18
size: -
J: TRBJ2-5
D: -
CDR3: CASSPLEQETQYF
DNA: TGTGCCAGCTCACCACTGGAGCAAGAGACCCAGTACTTC

V: TRBV5-1
size: -
J: TRBJ1-2
D: TRBD1
CDR3: CASSFSSGTAGYTF
DNA: TGCGCCAGCAGCTTCTCTTCCGGGACAGCTGGCTACACCTTC

V: TRBV5-8
size: once
J: TRBJ1-5
D: TRBD1
CDR3: CASSSAGQGNQPQHF
DNA: TGTGCCAGCAGCTCCGCGGGACAGGGTAATCAGCCCCAGCATTTT

V: TRBV11-3
size: once
J: TRBJ2-1
D: TRBD1
CDR3: CASSPYRGSYNEQFF
DNA: TGTGCCAGCAGCCCCTACAGGGGCTCCTACAATGAGCAGTTCTTC

V: TRBV28
size: -
J: TRBJ2-3
D: TRBD1
CDR3: CASSKQGVGTDTQYF
DNA: TGTGCCAGCAGTAAACAGGGGGTGGGCACAGATACGCAGTATTTT

V: TRBV6-5
size: once
J: TRBJ1-3
D: TRBD1
CDR3: CASRKQGAAGNTIYF
DNA: TGTGCCAGCAGGAAACAGGGGGCAGCTGGAAACACCATATATTTT

V: TRBV29-1
size: -
J: TRBJ2-7
D: TRBD1
CDR3: CSVNRGQNEQYF
DNA: TGCAGCGTGAACAGGGGGCAAAACGAGCAGTACTTC

V: TRBV11-2
size: -
J: TRBJ2-3
D: -
CDR3: CASSLWMRPDTQYF
DNA: TGTGCCAGCAGCCTTTGGATGAGGCCAGATACGCAGTATTTT

V: TRBV30
size: once
J: TRBJ2-7
D: TRBD1
CDR3: CAWKDRGDYYEQYF
DNA: TGTGCCTGGAAAGACAGGGGAGATTACTACGAGCAGTACTTC

V: TRBV6-5
size: -
J: TRBJ1-1
D: -
CDR3: CASSNSMNTEAFF
DNA: TGTGCCAGCAGCAATAGCATGAACACTGAAGCTTTCTTT

V: TRBV4-1
size: -
J: TRBJ2-3
D: TRBD2
CDR3: CASSQVTGLAGADTQYF
DNA: TGCGCCAGCAGCCAAGTCACGGGACTAGCGGGGGCAGATACGCAGTATTTT

V: TRBV7-9
size: -
J: TRBJ2-1
D: TRBD2
CDR3: CASSLRGLAGEGYEQFF
DNA: TGTGCCAGCAGCTTACGTGGGCTAGCGGGGGAGGGTTATGAGCAGTTCTTC

V: TRBV5-1
size: -
J: TRBJ2-2
D: TRBD1
CDR3: CASSPGQLYGELFF
DNA: TGCGCCAGCAGCCCGGGACAGCTATACGGGGAGCTGTTTTTT

V: TRBV6-2/TRBV6-3
size: -
J: TRBJ1-5
D: -
CDR3: CASSYLGNQPQHF
DNA: TGTGCCAGCAGTTACCTAGGCAATCAGCCCCAGCATTTT

V: TRBV5-1
size: once
J: TRBJ2-3
D: -
CDR3: CASSLAGTASPDTQYF
DNA: TGCGCCAGCAGCTTGGCCGGTACGGCTAGCCCGGATACGCAGTATTTT

V: TRBV28
size: -
J: TRBJ1-2
D: TRBD1
CDR3: CASSLSTGVGDNYGYTF
DNA: TGTGCCAGCAGTTTAAGTACAGGGGTAGGGGATAACTATGGCTACACCTTC

V: TRBV3-1/TRBV3-2
size: -
J: TRBJ1-2
D: -
CDR3: CASSQAEGTSSGYTF
DNA: TGTGCCAGCAGCCAAGCTGAGGGGACTAGCAGTGGCTACACCTTC

V: TRBV7-2
size: once
J: TRBJ2-5
D: -
CDR3: CASSPGAGRGETQYF
DNA: TGTGCCAGCAGCCCTGGCGCAGGGCGGGGAGAGACCCAGTACTTC

V: TRBV23-1
size: -
J: TRBJ2-2
D: -
CDR3: CASSDTDTTGELFF
DNA: TGCGCCAGCAGCGATACAGATACAACCGGGGAGCTGTTTTTT

V: TRBV27
size: -
J: TRBJ2-2
D: -
CDR3: CASSYLSGNTGELFF
DNA: TGTGCCAGCAGTTACCTGTCCGGGAACACCGGGGAGCTGTTTTTT

V: TRBV4-3
size: -
J: TRBJ2-2
D: -
CDR3: CASSWTEATGELFF
DNA: TGCGCCAGCAGCTGGACAGAAGCCACCGGGGAGCTGTTTTTT

V: TRBV7-9
size: -
J: TRBJ1-1
D: TRBD1
CDR3: CASSPPGTANTEAFF
DNA: TGTGCCAGCAGCCCGCCCGGGACAGCGAACACTGAAGCTTTCTTT

V: TRBV10-3
size: -
J: TRBJ1-6
D: TRBD1
CDR3: CAISATRTGGLNSPLHF
DNA: TGTGCCATCAGTGCAACCCGGACAGGGGGGTTGAATTCACCCCTCCACTTT

V: TRBV6-5
size: -
J: TRBJ2-3
D: -
CDR3: CASSYDWHTDTQYF
DNA: TGTGCCAGCAGTTACGATTGGCACACAGATACGCAGTATTTT

V: TRBV19
size: -
J: TRBJ1-5
D: TRBD1
CDR3: CASNRGQGGPQHF
DNA: TGTGCCAGTAACCGAGGACAGGGGGGACCCCAGCATTTT

V: TRBV19
size: -
J: TRBJ1-6
D: TRBD1
CDR3: CASSGLLGQGWDSPLHF
DNA: TGTGCCAGTAGTGGCCTCCTGGGACAGGGGTGGGATTCACCCCTCCACTTT

V: TRBV3-1/TRBV3-2
size: -
J: TRBJ1-5
D: -
CDR3: CASSQSRGNQPQHF
DNA: TGTGCCAGCAGCCAATCCCGGGGCAATCAGCCCCAGCATTTT

V: TRBV19
size: -
J: TRBJ1-4
D: -
CDR3: CASSPGTNEKLFF
DNA: TGTGCCAGTAGTCCAGGGACTAATGAAAAACTGTTTTTT

V: TRBV27
size: -
J: TRBJ2-1
D: TRBD2
CDR3: CASSLQGGGGGQFF
DNA: TGTGCCAGCAGCCTCCAAGGCGGCGGGGGGGGGCAGTTCTTC

V: TRBV5-6
size: -
J: TRBJ2-5
D: -
CDR3: CASSPWAQETQYF
DNA: TGTGCCAGCAGCCCCTGGGCCCAAGAGACCCAGTACTTC

V: TRBV24-1
size: -
J: TRBJ1-2
D: TRBD1
CDR3: CATSESDRNYGYTF
DNA: TGTGCCACCAGTGAGTCGGACAGGAACTATGGCTACACCTTC

V: TRBV27
size: -
J: TRBJ1-6
D: -
CDR3: CASSLLSGRTRSPLHF
DNA: TGTGCCAGCAGTTTATTGTCAGGGAGGACGAGATCACCCCTCCACTTT

V: TRBV7-9
size: -
J: TRBJ1-4
D: -
CDR3: CVSSPSGTPNEKLFF
DNA: TGTGTCAGCAGCCCCTCTGGGACTCCTAATGAAAAACTGTTTTTT

V: TRBV5-4
size: -
J: TRBJ2-1
D: TRBD2
CDR3: CASTSGGLSYNEQFF
DNA: TGTGCCAGCACAAGCGGGGGGCTATCCTACAATGAGCAGTTCTTC

V: TRBV28
size: -
J: TRBJ1-4
D: TRBD1
CDR3: CASFRTGSNEKLFF
DNA: TGTGCCAGCTTCAGGACAGGGTCTAATGAAAAACTGTTTTTT

V: TRBV2
size: -
J: TRBJ2-1
D: -
CDR3: CASRLEERGEQFF
DNA: TGTGCCAGCAGGCTAGAAGAGCGAGGCGAGCAGTTCTTC

V: TRBV3-1/TRBV3-2
size: -
J: TRBJ1-4
D: -
CDR3: CASSPPGGVGEKLFF
DNA: TGTGCCAGCAGCCCTCCCGGAGGGGTTGGTGAAAAACTGTTTTTT

V: TRBV3-1/TRBV3-2
size: once
J: TRBJ2-1
D: TRBD1
CDR3: CASSLGTGGSGQFF
DNA: TGTGCCAGCAGTCTCGGGACAGGGGGCAGTGGGCAGTTCTTC